This is a list of T cell receptor beta chains from one sample in a study of T cells in localized non-small cell lung cancer. Sequencing used immunoSEQ multiplex PCR; TCRdb keeps in-frame clones, though not all of them. The sample yields some 90,000 clones, about 87% seen once. The sample in question was peripheral blood, obtained before any cancer treatment. The receptor set was obtained from a man aged 35 to 69 with stage I squamous cell lung carcinoma. The CDR3 runs from the conserved cysteine through the conserved F or W. D genes are given only for firm matches. Where a row states a size, it is once, few, many or the class of an expanded clone; other rows omit it.

V	size	J	D	length	DNA	CDR3
TRBV2	-	TRBJ2-5	TRBD1	15	TGTGCCAGCAGTTCAACAGGGGCGGGTAGAGAGACCCAGTACTTC	CASSSTGAGRETQYF
TRBV2	few	TRBJ1-5	-	14	TGTGCCAGCAGTGAATCTAGGGGAGATCAGCCCCAGCATTTT	CASSESRGDQPQHF
TRBV6-5	once	TRBJ2-1	-	15	TGTGCCAGCAGCCTACCAGGGGTCAGGGGCAATGAGCAGTTCTTC	CASSLPGVRGNEQFF
TRBV5-8	once	TRBJ2-5	-	16	TGTGCCAGCAGCCCAAAGGGGCGGGGGCCCCAAGAGACCCAGTACTTC	CASSPKGRGPQETQYF
TRBV10-3	few	TRBJ1-2	-	13	TGTGCCGTAGGAAACTCGGGGTACTATGGCTACACCTTC	CAVGNSGYYGYTF
TRBV11-3	-	TRBJ2-7	-	12	TGTGCCAGCAGCTTAGATGGTAGACAGCAGTACTTC	CASSLDGRQQYF
TRBV12-5	-	TRBJ1-5	-	14	TGTGCTAGTGGTCCAGGTCCTCCTAGTCAGCCCCAGCATTTT	CASGPGPPSQPQHF
TRBV11-2	once	TRBJ2-5	TRBD2	19	TGTGCCAGCAGCTTATTGCGTCTAGCGGGGGCCGGAAATCAAGAGACCCAGTACTTC	CASSLLRLAGAGNQETQYF
TRBV19	-	TRBJ1-5	-	15	TGTGCCAGTAGGACGACAGGAGTTAGCAATCAGCCCCAGCATTTT	CASRTTGVSNQPQHF
TRBV19	once	TRBJ2-3	-	16	TGTGCCAGTAGTATATCCTGGCGTCGCGGCACAGATACGCAGTATTTT	CASSISWRRGTDTQYF
TRBV5-4	-	TRBJ1-2	-	12	TGTGCCAGCAGCTTGGGCAGCGTGGGCTACACCTTC	CASSLGSVGYTF
TRBV6-6	-	TRBJ1-4	-	15	TGTGCCAGCGGAATAGGGCAGGGGATTAATGAAAAACTGTTTTTT	CASGIGQGINEKLFF
TRBV7-8	-	TRBJ1-2	TRBD1	19	TGTGCCAGCAGCCGGTACCTGGGACAGACCACGAGAGAGTCCTATGGCTACACCTTC	CASSRYLGQTTRESYGYTF
TRBV5-1	-	TRBJ2-1	-	15	TGCGCCAGCAGCTTGGTCCAGCTGGGATTGGATGAGCAGTTCTTC	CASSLVQLGLDEQFF
TRBV5-5	-	TRBJ1-2	-	14	TGTGCCAGCAGCCCGCGGGACCTCAACTATGGCTACACCTTC	CASSPRDLNYGYTF
TRBV11-3	-	TRBJ2-7	TRBD1	14	TGTGCCAGCAGCCCAGAAGGGACAGGGGGCGAGCAGTACTTC	CASSPEGTGGEQYF
TRBV9	once	TRBJ1-6	-	15	TGTGCCAGCAGCCTAGACACCGGGAATAATTCACCCCTCCACTTT	CASSLDTGNNSPLHF
TRBV5-1	-	TRBJ1-6	-	14	TGCGCCAGCAGCTTGAAGACAGATTCTTCACCCCTCCACTTT	CASSLKTDSSPLHF
TRBV6-1	-	TRBJ1-2	-	14	TGTGCCAGCAGATTGGACACTATTAACTATGGCTACACCTTC	CASRLDTINYGYTF
TRBV7-8	-	TRBJ2-1	-	13	TGTGCCAGCAGCCTAAGCTCCTACAATGAGCAGTTCTTC	CASSLSSYNEQFF
TRBV18	once	TRBJ2-1	-	14	TGTGCCAGCACCTTTCTCAGCTCCTACAATGAGCAGTTCTTC	CASTFLSSYNEQFF
TRBV23-1	-	TRBJ1-5	TRBD1	17	TGCGCCAGCAGTCCCTCGCGGGACAGGGCGAGCAATCAGCCCCAGCATTTT	CASSPSRDRASNQPQHF
TRBV6-5	-	TRBJ1-6	TRBD1	14	TGTGCCAGCAGTCGATCGACAGGGGAATCACCCCTCCACTTT	CASSRSTGESPLHF
TRBV2	-	TRBJ2-1	-	16	TGTGCCAGCAATCCTAGTCGGGGGGCCGGCTACAATGAGCAGTTCTTC	CASNPSRGAGYNEQFF
TRBV25-1	-	TRBJ1-6	-	16	TGTGCCTCCCTAGGAGATGGGACGCCCCGGGGGGGACCCCTCCACTTT	CASLGDGTPRGGPLHF
TRBV20-1	-	TRBJ2-5	-	11	TGCAGTGCCGAAGAAAAAGAGACCCAGTACTTC	CSAEEKETQYF
TRBV7-3	-	TRBJ2-6	-	17	TGTGCCAGCAGCTTATCGAGTGGGGGCTCTGGGGCCAACGTCCTGACTTTC	CASSLSSGGSGANVLTF
TRBV5-1	-	TRBJ2-1	TRBD2	16	TGCGCCAGCAGCTTCGGACTAGCGGCGATCTACAATGAGCAGTTCTTC	CASSFGLAAIYNEQFF